This TCR beta chain comes out of a study of blood T cells in healthy people across ages. It was with a sample-barcoded 5' primer and a J-beta primer mix that a second PCR of roughly 6 to 12 cycles was run. Every sample produced at least 2.5 million CDR3-containing paired-end reads. TCRdb reanalysed the 5' RACE reads using MiXCR and keeps one entry per CDR3 protein. The sample contains roughly 1.4 million distinct CDR3 sequences, roughly 64% of which appear only once. The germline V gene encodes CDR1 MGHRA and CDR2 YSYEKL. The CDR3 is 18 residues long. The V end lost 2 bases, the J end lost 4 bases, and 21 bases lay between the germline ends.

V usage is TRBV4-1 and J usage is TRBJ1-5; D gene ambiguous. This clonotype originated in a man aged 18-30 years in good health. Sequencing used blood. The CDR3 sequence: CASSQRLALWDDNQPQHF. The CDR3 DNA reads TGCGCCAGCAGCCAACGGTTGGCACTTTGGGATGATAATCAGCCCCAGCATTTT.